This TCR beta chain was retrieved from a study of regulatory T cells in long-lasting Graves disease. The overall study: The antithyroid drugs taken by newly diagnosed Graves' patients had been used for under 3 months.

With iRepertoire HTBI primers and Arm-PCR of CDR3 regions, TCR beta libraries were built. TCRdb re-analysed the multiplex PCR reads in MiXCR, keeping a single row per CDR3 protein. Of roughly 500,000 distinct CDR3 sequences listed, around 13% were seen once; the top ten hold approximately 17%. Time point given: newly diagnosed GD, antithyroid drugs for less than 3 months. Scientists built the TCR library using RNA that was extracted from PBMCs. This CDR3 contains 17 residues. Germline CDR1 and CDR2: ENHRY and SYGVKD. The J segment lost 2 bases and the V segment lost 0 bases, leaving 6 bases of the junction unmatched. The sample also formed part of further work on T cells in Graves' hyperthyroidism and ophthalmopathy. That paper notes: The hyperthyroidism was newly diagnosed and had lasted under 2 months; the patients were aged 18 to 65. The HTBI primer set drove a first-round RT-PCR of the TCR CDR3.

Sequences were derived from peripheral blood mononuclear cells (PBMCs), sampled at new diagnosis, from a patient treated with antithyroid drugs. The TCR was taken from a woman aged 45-65 years with Graves disease. This chain joins TRBV10-3 and TRBJ2-5; the match to TRBD2 covers 10 bases. The CDR3 loop is CAISESYGTSVQETQYF. The DNA of the CDR3 is TGTGCCATCAGTGAGTCATATGGGACTAGCGTACAAGAGACCCAGTACTTC.